Each of the 6 T cell receptor beta chains below was sequenced from the same sample in a study of blood T cells in healthy people across ages. Combining a sample-barcoded 5' primer with a J-beta primer mix, a second PCR ran for about 6 to 12 cycles. TCRdb analysed the 5' RACE reads with MiXCR anew, one entry per CDR3 protein. The repertoire includes more than 1,400,000 distinct CDR3 sequences, approximately 42% of them detected once, and 7% to 9.5% sits in the top ten. Sequencing was done on a sample of blood. These receptors all stem from a woman aged 18-29 years in good health.

This chain uses TRBV3-1 with TRBJ2-3; D not resolved. Trimming removed 1 base at V and 0 bases at J, with 14 bases between. This CDR3 is 17 amino acids long. Germline values: CDR1 LGHDT, CDR2 YNNKEL (reference sequence). CDR3 in amino acids: CASSQVHAPASTDTQYF. CDR3 nucleotides: TGTGCCAGCAGCCAAGTCCACGCACCGGCGAGCACAGATACGCAGTATTTT.

This clonotype was detected once. At one of its ends the junction is not consistent with the germline gene, which may arise from a read error. The V and J genes are TRBV12-3 or TRBV12-4 and TRBJ1-4; D is ambiguous. This CDR3 comprises 14 residues. In DNA, the CDR3 is TGTGCCAGCGGTTTAGAAGTCCGGTCGGGAAAACTGTTTTTT. It encodes CASGLEVRSGKLFF.

This clonotype was observed a handful of times. CDR3 in amino acids: CASSRRGQDLQETQYF. The CDR3 nucleotides read TGTGCCAGCAGCCGCCGAGGACAGGACCTTCAAGAGACCCAGTACTTC. The chain joins TRBV7-2 to TRBJ2-5, with 7 bases lining up with TRBD1. Germline trimming cut 5 bases from V and 2 bases from J; bases unmatched to any gene: 11. This CDR3 spans 16 amino acids. Germline assignment: CDR1 SGHTA and CDR2 FQGNSA.

This clonotype was seen a handful of times. The rearrangement links TRBV27 to TRBJ2-3; no firm D call. CDR1 MNHEY and CDR2 SMNVEV come from the germline V gene (reference sequence). Trimming left V 2 bases short and J 2 bases short, with 8 bases between. The CDR3 runs 14 residues. The CDR3 nucleotides read TGTGCCAGCAGTTTAAAACAAACCACAGATACGCAGTATTTT. This translates into CASSLKQTTDTQYF.

This chain connects TRBV6-5 to TRBJ2-7, with 8 bases fitting TRBD2. This CDR3 region has 13 residues. Per the germline V gene, CDR1 is MNHEY and CDR2 is SVGAGI. V was pared by 6 bases and J by 6 bases, with 7 bases of the junction left unmatched. In DNA, the CDR3 is TGTGCCAGCAGAACGGGAGGGCTGGGCGAGCAGTACTTC. Its protein product is CASRTGGLGEQYF.

The chain has TRBV24-1 and TRBJ2-1; no clear D. CDR1 KGHDR and CDR2 SFDVKD come from the germline V gene. The CDR3 loop spans 15 amino acids. V was clipped by 4 bases and J by 0 bases, with 9 bases between them. CDR3 sequence reads: CATSEGWSSYNEQFF. CDR3 coding DNA: TGTGCCACCAGTGAGGGCTGGAGCTCCTACAATGAGCAGTTCTTC.